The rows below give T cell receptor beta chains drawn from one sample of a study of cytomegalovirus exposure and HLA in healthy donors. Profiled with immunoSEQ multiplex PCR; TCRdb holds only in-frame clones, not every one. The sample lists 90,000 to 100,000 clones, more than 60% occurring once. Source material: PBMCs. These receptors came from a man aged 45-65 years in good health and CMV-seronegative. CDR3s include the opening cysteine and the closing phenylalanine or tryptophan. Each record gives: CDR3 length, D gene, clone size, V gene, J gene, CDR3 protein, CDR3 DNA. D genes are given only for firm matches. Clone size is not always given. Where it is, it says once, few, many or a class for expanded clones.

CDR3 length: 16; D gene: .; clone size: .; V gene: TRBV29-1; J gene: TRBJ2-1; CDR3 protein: CSVERRWQGGQNEQFF; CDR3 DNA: TGCAGCGTTGAACGAAGATGGCAGGGTGGTCAGAATGAGCAGTTCTTC
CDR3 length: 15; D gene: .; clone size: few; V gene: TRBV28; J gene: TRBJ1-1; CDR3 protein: CASSEHTRRGTEAFF; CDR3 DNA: TGTGCCAGCAGTGAACACACGCGGCGAGGCACTGAAGCTTTCTTT
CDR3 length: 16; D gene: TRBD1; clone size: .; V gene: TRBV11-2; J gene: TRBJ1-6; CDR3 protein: CASSFFGDRGESPLHF; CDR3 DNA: TGTGCCAGCAGCTTTTTCGGAGACAGGGGAGAATCACCCCTCCACTTT
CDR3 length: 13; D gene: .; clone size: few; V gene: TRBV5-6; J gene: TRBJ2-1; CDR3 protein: CASSLPPGLEQFF; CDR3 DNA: TGTGCCAGCAGCCTCCCCCCGGGACTCGAGCAGTTCTTC
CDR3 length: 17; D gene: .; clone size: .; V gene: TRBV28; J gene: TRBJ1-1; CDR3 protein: CASSFSGAQVANTEAFF; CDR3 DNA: TGTGCCAGCAGTTTCTCAGGGGCGCAGGTTGCGAACACTGAAGCTTTCTTT
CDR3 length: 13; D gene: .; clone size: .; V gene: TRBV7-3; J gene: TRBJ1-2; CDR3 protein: CASSLADRVGYTF; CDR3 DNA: TGTGCCAGCAGCTTAGCCGACAGAGTCGGCTACACCTTC
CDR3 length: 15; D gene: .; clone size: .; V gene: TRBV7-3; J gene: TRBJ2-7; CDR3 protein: CASSLTNGIQEEQYF; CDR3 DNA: TGTGCCAGCAGCTTGACAAACGGGATTCAGGAAGAGCAGTACTTC
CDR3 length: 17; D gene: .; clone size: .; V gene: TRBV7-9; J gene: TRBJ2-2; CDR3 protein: CASSPLRQSTNTGELFF; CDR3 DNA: TGTGCCAGCAGCCCCCTGCGGCAGAGCACAAACACCGGGGAGCTGTTTTTT
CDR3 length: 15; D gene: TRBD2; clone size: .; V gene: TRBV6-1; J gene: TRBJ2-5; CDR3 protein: CASSEYLAGSETQYF; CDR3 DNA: TGTGCCAGCAGTGAATACTTAGCGGGTAGTGAGACCCAGTACTTC
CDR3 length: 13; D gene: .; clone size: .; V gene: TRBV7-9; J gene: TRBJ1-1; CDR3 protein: CASSVTENTEAFF; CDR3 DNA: TGTGCCAGCAGCGTGACAGAGAACACTGAAGCTTTCTTT
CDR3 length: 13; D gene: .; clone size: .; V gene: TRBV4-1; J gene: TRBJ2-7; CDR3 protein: CASSLSQGREQYF; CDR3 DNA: TGCGCCAGCAGCCTAAGCCAGGGGCGTGAGCAGTACTTC
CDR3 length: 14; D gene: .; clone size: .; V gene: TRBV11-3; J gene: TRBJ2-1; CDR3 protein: CASSLEELNNEQFF; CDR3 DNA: TGTGCCAGCAGCTTAGAGGAGCTCAACAATGAGCAGTTCTTC
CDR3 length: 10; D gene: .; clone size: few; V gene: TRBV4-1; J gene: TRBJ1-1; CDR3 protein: CASRGRRAFF; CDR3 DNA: TGCGCCAGCAGGGGGCGCCGGGCTTTCTTT